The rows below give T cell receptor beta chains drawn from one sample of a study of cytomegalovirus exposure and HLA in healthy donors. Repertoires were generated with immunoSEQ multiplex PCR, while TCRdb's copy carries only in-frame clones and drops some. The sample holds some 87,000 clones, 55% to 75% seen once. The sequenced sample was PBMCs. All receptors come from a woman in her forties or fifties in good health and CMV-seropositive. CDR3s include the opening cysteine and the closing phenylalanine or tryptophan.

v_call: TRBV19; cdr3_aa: CASSIAPGNDEKLFF
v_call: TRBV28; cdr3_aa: CASILTGVNTGELFF
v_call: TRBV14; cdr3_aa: CASSQDPPGLARNTGELFF
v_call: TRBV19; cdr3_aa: CASSLSGAGELFF
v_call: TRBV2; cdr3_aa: CASSGLRDTEAFF
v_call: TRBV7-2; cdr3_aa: CASSPQLAGGGNEQFF
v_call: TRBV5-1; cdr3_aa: CASSLSGPPAYEQYF
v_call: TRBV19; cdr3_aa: CASSNGQGLGGYTF
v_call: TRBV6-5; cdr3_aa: CASSYRAGLNTGELFF
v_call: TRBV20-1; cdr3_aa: CSAGQAETQYF
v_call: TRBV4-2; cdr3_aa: CASSLGDSAYEQYF
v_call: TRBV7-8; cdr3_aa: CASSLGGRRNTIYF
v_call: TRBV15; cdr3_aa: CATSRDKGLAGNEQFF
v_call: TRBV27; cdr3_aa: CASSSAAYRGTDEQYF
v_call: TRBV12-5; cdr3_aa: CASGSGGGSEQYF
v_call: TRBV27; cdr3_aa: CASSSLKGFDRVLNTEAFF